This T cell receptor beta chain was recorded in a study of T cell responses to AZD1222 COVID-19 vaccine. Findings and limits, study-wide: White British ancestry dominated among donors, who included more females, and clonal diversity was possibly underestimated.

The repertoire was sequenced with immunoSEQ multiplex PCR; TCRdb's copy has only in-frame clones and lacks some. Of about 82,000 clones listed, around 87% are singletons. Concerning this clone: Its antigen remains unidentified.

The V gene's germline CDR1 is MNHEY and CDR2 SVGAGI. With 5 bases removed from V and 3 bases from J, the gap between germline ends came to 15 bases. The CDR3 is 15 amino acids. This TCR was sampled from an adult who received the AZD1222 COVID-19 vaccine. The source material was peripheral blood, sampled 28 days after the second AZD1222 dose. The V gene is TRBV6-5, the J gene TRBJ2-3, with D uncertain. DNA of the CDR3: TGTGCCAGCAGTCGGAGACTTGCGGATACAGATACGCAGTATTTT. It specifies CASSRRLADTDTQYF.